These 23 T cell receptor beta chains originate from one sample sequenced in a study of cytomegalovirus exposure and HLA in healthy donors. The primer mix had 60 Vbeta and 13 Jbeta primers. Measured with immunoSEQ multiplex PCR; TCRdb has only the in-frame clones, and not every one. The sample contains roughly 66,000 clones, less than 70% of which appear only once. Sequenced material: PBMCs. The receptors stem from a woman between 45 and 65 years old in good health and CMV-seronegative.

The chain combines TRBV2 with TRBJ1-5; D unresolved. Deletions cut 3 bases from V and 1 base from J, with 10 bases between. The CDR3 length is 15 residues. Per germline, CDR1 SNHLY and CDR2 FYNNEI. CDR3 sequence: CASSDWASSNQPQHF. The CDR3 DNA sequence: TGTGCCAGCAGTGATTGGGCGTCCAGCAATCAGCCCCAGCATTTT.

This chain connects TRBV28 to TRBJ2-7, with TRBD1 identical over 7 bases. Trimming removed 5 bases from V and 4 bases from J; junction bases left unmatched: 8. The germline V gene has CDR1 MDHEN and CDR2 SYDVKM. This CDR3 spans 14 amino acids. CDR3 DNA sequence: TGTGCCAGCAGTACACCGGGACAGATTTACGAGCAGTACTTC. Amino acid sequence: CASSTPGQIYEQYF.

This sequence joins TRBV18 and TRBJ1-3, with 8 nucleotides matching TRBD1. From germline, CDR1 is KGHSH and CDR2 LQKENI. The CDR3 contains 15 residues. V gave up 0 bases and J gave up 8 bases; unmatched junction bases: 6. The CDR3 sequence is CASSPPARGQDTIYF. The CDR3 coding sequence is TGTGCCAGCTCACCACCCGCCAGGGGGCAGGACACCATATATTTT.

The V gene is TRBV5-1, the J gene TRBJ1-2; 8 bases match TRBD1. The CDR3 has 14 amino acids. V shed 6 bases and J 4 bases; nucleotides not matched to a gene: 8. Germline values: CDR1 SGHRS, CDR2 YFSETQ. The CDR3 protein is CASKGQGASYGYTF. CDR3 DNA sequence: TGCGCCAGCAAGGGGCAGGGGGCTTCCTATGGCTACACCTTC.

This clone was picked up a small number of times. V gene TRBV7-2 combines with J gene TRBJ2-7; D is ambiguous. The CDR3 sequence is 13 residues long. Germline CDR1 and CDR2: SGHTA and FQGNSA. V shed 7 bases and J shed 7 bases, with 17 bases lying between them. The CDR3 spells CASNPSPWAEQYF. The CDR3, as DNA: TGTGCCAGCAACCCCTCCCCTTGGGCGGAGCAGTACTTC.

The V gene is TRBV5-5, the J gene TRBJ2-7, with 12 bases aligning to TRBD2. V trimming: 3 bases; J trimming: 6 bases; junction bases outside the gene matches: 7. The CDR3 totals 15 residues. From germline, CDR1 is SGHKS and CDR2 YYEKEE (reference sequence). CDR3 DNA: TGTGCCAGCAGCTCGTCTAGCGGGAGGGTTGTCGAGCAGTACTTC. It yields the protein CASSSSSGRVVEQYF.

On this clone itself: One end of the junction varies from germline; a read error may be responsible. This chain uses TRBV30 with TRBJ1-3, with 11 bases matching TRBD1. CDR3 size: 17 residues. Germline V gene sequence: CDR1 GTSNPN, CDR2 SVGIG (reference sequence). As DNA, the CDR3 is TGTGTCTGGAGTCCAGGACAGGGGGCTAACTCTGGAAACACCATATATTTT. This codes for CVWSPGQGANSGNTIYF.

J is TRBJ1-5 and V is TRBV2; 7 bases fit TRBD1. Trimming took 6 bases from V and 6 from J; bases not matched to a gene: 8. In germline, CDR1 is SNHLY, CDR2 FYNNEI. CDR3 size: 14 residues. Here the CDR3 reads CASSRQGEGQPQHF. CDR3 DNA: TGTGCCAGCAGCCGACAGGGCGAAGGTCAGCCCCAGCATTTT. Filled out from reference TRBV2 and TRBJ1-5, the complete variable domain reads EPEVTQTPSHQVTQMGQEVILRCVPISNHLYFYWYRQILGQKVEFLVSFYNNEISEKSEIFDDQFSVERPDGSNFTLKIRSTKLEDSAMYFCASSRQGEGQPQHFGDGTRLSIL.

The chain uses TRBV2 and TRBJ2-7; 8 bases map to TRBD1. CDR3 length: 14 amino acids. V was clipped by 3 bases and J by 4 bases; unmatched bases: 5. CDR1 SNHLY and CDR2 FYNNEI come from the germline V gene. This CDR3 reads CASSEQGAGYEQYF. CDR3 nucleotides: TGTGCCAGCAGTGAGCAGGGGGCGGGTTACGAGCAGTACTTC.

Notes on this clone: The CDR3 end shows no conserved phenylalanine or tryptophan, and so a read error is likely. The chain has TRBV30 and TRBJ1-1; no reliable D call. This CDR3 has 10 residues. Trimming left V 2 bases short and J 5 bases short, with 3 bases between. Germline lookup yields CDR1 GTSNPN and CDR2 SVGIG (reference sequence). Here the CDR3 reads CAWSRTEAFL. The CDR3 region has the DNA TGTGCCTGGAGTAGGACTGAAGCTTTCTTG.

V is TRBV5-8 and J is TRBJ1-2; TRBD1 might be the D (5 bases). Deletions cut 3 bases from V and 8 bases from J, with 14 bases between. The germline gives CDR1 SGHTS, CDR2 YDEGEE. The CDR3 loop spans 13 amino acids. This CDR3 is CASSSLGARGYTF. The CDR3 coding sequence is TGTGCCAGCAGCTCGCTAGGGGCGCGGGGCTACACCTTC.

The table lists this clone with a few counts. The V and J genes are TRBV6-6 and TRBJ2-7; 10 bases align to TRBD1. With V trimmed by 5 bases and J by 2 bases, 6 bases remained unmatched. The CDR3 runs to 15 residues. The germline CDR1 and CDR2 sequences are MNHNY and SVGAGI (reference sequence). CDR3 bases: TGTGCCAGCAGTCCCCGACAGGGGGCAGCCTACGAGCAGTACTTC. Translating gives CASSPRQGAAYEQYF.

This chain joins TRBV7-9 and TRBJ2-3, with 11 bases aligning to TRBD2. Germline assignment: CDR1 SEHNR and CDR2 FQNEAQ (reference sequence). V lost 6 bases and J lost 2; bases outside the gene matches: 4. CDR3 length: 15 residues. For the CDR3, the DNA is TGTGCCAGCAGTCCGACTAGCGGGAACACAGATACGCAGTATTTT. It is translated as CASSPTSGNTDTQYF.

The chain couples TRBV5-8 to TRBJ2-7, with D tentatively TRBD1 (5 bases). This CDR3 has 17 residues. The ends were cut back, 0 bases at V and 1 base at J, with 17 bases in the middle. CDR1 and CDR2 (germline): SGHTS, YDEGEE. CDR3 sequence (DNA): TGTGCCAGCAGCTTGGCTGCCCCAGGGCTAGAATCCTACGAGCAGTACTTC. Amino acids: CASSLAAPGLESYEQYF.

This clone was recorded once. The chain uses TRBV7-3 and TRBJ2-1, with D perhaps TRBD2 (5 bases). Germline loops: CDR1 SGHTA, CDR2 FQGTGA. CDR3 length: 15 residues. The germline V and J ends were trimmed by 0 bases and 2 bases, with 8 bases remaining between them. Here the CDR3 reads CASSLTSGAYNEQFF. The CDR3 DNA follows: TGTGCCAGCAGCTTAACCTCCGGGGCCTACAATGAGCAGTTCTTC.

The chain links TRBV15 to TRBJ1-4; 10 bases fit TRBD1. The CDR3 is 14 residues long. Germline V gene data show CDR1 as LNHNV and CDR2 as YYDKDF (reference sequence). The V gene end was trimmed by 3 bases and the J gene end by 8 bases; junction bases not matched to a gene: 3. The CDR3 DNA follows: TGTGCCACCAGCAGGGACAGGGGGTACGAAAAACTGTTTTTT. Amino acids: CATSRDRGYEKLFF.

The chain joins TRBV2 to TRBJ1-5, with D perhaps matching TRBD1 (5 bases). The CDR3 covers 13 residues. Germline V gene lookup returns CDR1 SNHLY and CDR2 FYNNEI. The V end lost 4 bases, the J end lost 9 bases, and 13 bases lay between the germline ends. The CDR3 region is CASSVVPGGPQHF. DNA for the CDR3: TGTGCCAGCAGTGTAGTACCGGGGGGGCCCCAGCATTTT.

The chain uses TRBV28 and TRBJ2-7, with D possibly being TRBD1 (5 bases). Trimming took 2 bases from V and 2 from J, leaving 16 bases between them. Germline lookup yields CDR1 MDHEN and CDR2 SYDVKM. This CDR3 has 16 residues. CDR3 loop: CASSLGPGQGTYEQYF. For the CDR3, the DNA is TGTGCCAGCAGTTTAGGTCCCGGCCAGGGAACCTACGAGCAGTACTTC.

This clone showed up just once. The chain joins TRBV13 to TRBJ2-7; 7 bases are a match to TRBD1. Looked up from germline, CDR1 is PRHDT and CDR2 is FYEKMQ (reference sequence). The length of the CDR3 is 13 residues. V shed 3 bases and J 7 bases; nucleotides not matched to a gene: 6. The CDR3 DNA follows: TGTGCCAGCAGCTTCTACAGGGGCGGAGAGCAGTACTTC. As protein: CASSFYRGGEQYF.

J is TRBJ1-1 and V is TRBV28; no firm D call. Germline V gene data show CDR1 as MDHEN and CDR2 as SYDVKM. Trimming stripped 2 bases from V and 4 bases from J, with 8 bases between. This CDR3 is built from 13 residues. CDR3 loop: CASSLAEITEAFF. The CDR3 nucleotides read TGTGCCAGCAGTTTAGCAGAAATCACTGAAGCTTTCTTT.

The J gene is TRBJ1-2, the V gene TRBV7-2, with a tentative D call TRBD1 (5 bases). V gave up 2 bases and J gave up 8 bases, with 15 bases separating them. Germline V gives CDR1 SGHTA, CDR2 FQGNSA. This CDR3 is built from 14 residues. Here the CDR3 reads CASSLNLQGEGYTF. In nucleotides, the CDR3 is TGTGCCAGCAGCTTAAACCTGCAGGGTGAGGGCTACACCTTC.

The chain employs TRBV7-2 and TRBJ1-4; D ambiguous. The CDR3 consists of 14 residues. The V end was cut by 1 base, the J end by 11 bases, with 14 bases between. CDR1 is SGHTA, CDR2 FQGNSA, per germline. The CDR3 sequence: CASSLDIGGVKLFF. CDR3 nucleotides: TGTGCCAGCAGCTTAGATATCGGAGGTGTTAAACTGTTTTTT.

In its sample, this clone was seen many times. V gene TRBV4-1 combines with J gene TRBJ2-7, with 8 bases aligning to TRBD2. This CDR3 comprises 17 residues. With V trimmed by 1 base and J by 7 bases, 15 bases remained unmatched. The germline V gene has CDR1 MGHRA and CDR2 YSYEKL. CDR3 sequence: CASSQVDMGLGSGEQYF. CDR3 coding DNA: TGCGCCAGCAGCCAAGTAGATATGGGACTAGGTTCGGGTGAGCAGTACTTC.